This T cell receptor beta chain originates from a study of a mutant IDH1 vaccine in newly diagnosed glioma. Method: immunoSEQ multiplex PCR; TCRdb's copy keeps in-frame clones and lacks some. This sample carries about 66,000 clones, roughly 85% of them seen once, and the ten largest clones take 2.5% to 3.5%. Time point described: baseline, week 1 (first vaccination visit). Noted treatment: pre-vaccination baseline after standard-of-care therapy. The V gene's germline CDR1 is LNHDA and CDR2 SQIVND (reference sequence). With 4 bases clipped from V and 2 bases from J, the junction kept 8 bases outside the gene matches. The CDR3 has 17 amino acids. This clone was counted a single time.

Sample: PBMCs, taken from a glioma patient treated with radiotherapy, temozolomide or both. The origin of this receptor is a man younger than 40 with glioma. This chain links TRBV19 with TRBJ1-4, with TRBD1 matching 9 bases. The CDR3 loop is CASSTGTGRRTNEKLFF. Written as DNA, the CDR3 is TGTGCCAGTAGTACGGGGACAGGGCGTCGCACTAATGAAAAACTGTTTTTT.